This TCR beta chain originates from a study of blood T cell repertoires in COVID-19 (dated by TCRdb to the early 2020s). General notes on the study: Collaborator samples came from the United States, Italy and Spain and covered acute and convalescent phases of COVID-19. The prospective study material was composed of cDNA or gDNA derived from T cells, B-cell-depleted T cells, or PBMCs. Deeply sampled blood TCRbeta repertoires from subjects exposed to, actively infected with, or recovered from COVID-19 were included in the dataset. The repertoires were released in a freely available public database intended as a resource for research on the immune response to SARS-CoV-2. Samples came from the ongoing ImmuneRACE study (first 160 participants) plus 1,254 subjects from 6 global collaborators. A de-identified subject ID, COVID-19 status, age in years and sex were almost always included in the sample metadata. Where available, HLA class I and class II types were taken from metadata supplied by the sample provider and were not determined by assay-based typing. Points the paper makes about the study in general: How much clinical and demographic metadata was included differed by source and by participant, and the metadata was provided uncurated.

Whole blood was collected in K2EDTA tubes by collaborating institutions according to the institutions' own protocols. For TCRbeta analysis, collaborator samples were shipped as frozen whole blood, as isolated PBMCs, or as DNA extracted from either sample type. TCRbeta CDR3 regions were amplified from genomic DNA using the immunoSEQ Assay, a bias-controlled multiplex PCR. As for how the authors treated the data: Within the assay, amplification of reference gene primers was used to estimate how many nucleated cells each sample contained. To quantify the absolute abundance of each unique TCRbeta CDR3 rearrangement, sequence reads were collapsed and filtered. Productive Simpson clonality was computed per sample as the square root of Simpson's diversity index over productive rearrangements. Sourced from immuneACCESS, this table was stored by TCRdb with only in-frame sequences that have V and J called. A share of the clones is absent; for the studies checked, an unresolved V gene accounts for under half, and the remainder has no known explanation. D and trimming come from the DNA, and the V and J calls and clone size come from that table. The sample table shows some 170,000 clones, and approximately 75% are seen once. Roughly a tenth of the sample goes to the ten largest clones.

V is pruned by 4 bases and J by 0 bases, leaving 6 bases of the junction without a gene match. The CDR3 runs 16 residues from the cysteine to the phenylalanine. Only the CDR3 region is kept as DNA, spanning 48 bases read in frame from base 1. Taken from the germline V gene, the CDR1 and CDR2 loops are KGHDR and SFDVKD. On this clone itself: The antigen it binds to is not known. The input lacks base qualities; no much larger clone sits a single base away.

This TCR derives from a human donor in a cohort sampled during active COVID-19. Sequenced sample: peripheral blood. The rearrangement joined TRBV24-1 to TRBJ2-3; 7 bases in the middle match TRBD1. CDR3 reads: CATSDRTGPSTDTQYF. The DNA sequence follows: TGTGCCACCAGTGACCGGACAGGTCCTAGCACAGATACGCAGTATTTT.